This TCR beta chain was retrieved from a study of T cell changes during pregnancy in multiple sclerosis. Profiled with immunoSEQ multiplex PCR; TCRdb holds only in-frame clones, not every one. The table shows 95,000 to 150,000 clones, with roughly 92% occurring only once. This sequence was found in a female donor with multiple sclerosis, enrolled in a pregnancy study. The specimen comprised peripheral blood, sampled before pregnancy.

The CDR3 loop reads CASSSERGGLLGYTF. CDR3 in DNA: TGTGCCAGCAGTTCCGAAAGGGGGGGCCTCCTTGGCTACACCTTC. The chain is built from TRBV27 and TRBJ1-2; weak D call: TRBD1 (6 bases). Germline CDR1 and CDR2: MNHEY and SMNVEV (reference sequence). This CDR3 has 15 amino acids. V was cut by 4 bases and J by 7 bases, with 19 bases left in between.